This TCR beta chain was sequenced during a study of regulatory T cells in long-lasting Graves disease. Study overall: Newly diagnosed Graves' patients took antithyroid drugs under 3 months.

Broader study findings: Accuracy may have suffered from the small sample size.

The time point: newly diagnosed GD, antithyroid drugs for less than 3 months. The TCR library was made from RNA extracted from PBMCs. This clonotype was found a few times. Its antigen remains unidentified. The TCR beta library used iRepertoire HTBI primers with Arm-PCR amplification of CDR3. TCRdb itself ran the multiplex PCR reads through MiXCR, one entry per CDR3 protein. Here the sample spans about 400,000 distinct CDR3 sequences, 15% being singletons. These sequences were also reported in another study, on T cells in Graves' hyperthyroidism and ophthalmopathy. That report adds: Clinicians diagnosed patients from clinical symptoms, serum thyroxine and TRAb, thyroid ultrasound and orbital computed tomography.

Sequences were derived from peripheral blood mononuclear cells (PBMCs), sampled at new diagnosis, from a patient treated with antithyroid drugs. This sequence was found in a woman aged 40 to 50 with Graves disease.

The CDR3 spells CASSAGGGSVPDTQYF. The CDR3 nucleotides read TGTGCCAGCAGCGCCGGAGGCGGGAGTGTTCCAGATACGCAGTATTTT. The rearrangement uses TRBV5-6 and TRBJ2-3, with 7 nucleotides matching TRBD2. The V gene's germline CDR1 is SGHDT and CDR2 YYEEEE. V lost 4 bases, J lost 4 bases, and 12 bases stayed unmatched. This CDR3 region has 16 residues.